This T cell receptor beta chain was recorded in a study of T cells in Graves' hyperthyroidism and ophthalmopathy (dated by TCRdb to the late 2010s). Study-wide context: Peripheral blood was collected at initial diagnosis, before any treatment. After sampling, hyperthyroidism patients received methimazole starting at 30 mg daily, and ophthalmopathy patients received high-dose intravenous methylprednisolone. The roughly 99 discovery patients were divided at random into training and test sets in a 7:3 ratio. Prospective prediction of ophthalmopathy was tested in an independent validation cohort consisting of about 19 hyperthyroidism patients and some 16 patients who later progressed to ophthalmopathy. The study also compared thyroid tissue and blood T-cell repertoires from roughly 6 Graves' hyperthyroidism patients. To identify distinguishing TCR V-J signatures, a discovery cohort of about 95 patients was used, comprising 43 with Graves' ophthalmopathy and 57 with stable Graves' hyperthyroidism. The paper reports TCR Vbeta CDR3 sequencing of over 130 peripheral blood samples: approximately 41 ophthalmopathy, about 75 hyperthyroidism and around 17 progressor patients.

What the research found in general, with its limitations: In cross-validation, a model built on a 13 V-J signature told ophthalmopathy apart from stable hyperthyroidism with approximately 90% sensitivity and approximately 81% specificity, and in testing the same model reached 80%/75%. Most expanded thyroid clonotypes (frequency above 0.001) were also detected in blood, suggesting blood repertoires may reflect thyroid immune responses. In validation, progression to ophthalmopathy was predicted by the model with around 71% sensitivity and 72.22% specificity, a median of around 6.5 months before onset. No statistical method was used to fix the sample size in advance, and group allocation was not hidden from the investigators.

The TCR beta CDR3 regions were amplified from RNA transcripts. The TCR CDR3 was subjected to a first round of RT-PCR using the HTBI primer set and the Qiagen OneStep RT-PCR kit. A second multiplex PCR round built the libraries, followed by size selection and purification. The libraries were sequenced on an Illumina HiSeq2000 using paired-end 100 bp reads. Per the authors' processing: SOAPnuke was used to process the raw data, throwing out any read that contained adapters or uncalled bases, had a mean Phred below 15, or lacked an exact constant-primer or identifier match. COPE v1.2.5 was used to merge the high-quality paired reads, and each unique nucleotide sequence was defined as a clonotype. MiTCR v1.1 was used to align the clonotypes against IMGT TRBV, TRBD and TRBJ reference segments. The analysis included only V-J combinations with a frequency above 0.0001, which together covered 99% to 99.2% of the repertoires. The TCS score was defined as the ratio of F50 (clonal expansion) to E x V (chaos), calculated using BLOSUM62-based TCRdist between CDR3 peptides within each V-J. Welch's t-statistics and random forest reduced roughly 500 V-J features to 10 to 15, which were used in a naive Bayes classifier (R e1071). TCRdb reprocessing: public reads trimmed at Q25 with fastp, clones called with MiXCR, in-frame beta chains kept. All rows with the same CDR3 protein become a single entry with the most common DNA and genes. These V and J calls originate from TCRdb's pipeline instead of the authors' own analysis. The sample has 490,000 or so distinct CDR3 sequences on record, 22% of them singletons. The ten biggest clones cover under 55% of the sample.

Moderately to severely active disease, a Clinical Activity Score of at least 3, a NOSPECS grade of at least 4, and a duration under 3 months were present in ophthalmopathy patients. Exclusion was applied to patients with uncontrolled infections, other autoimmune diseases, pregnancy or lactation. Clinical symptoms, serum thyroxine and TRAb, thyroid ultrasound, and orbital computed tomography formed the basis for the diagnoses. PBMCs were separated from roughly 10 ml of fresh peripheral blood using Ficoll-Paque density gradient centrifugation. Total RNA was extracted with Trizol reagent, and quality was checked on an Agilent 2100 Bioanalyzer. This clonotype came up many times. Its antigen remains unidentified. There are no base qualities to consult, and no much larger clone falls within one base. The sequenced sample consisted of blood. The origin of this receptor is a woman aged 70-85 years with Graves' ophthalmopathy.

The CDR3 loop reads CASSLDTWLYEQYF. The DNA is as follows: TGTGCCAGCAGCTTAGATACGTGGCTCTACGAGCAGTACTTC. The rearranged segments are TRBV11-2 and TRBJ2-7; a confident D gene designation cannot be given. From its cysteine to its phenylalanine, the CDR3 spans 14 amino acids. Only CDR3 DNA remains: 42 bases, in frame from the first base. As encoded in the germline V gene, CDR1 is SGHAT while CDR2 is FQNNGV. Trimming takes 0 bases from V and 3 bases from J, and the germline ends sit 9 bases apart.